The next 16 T cell receptor beta chains were all read from a single sample in a study of PD-1 blockade in classical Hodgkin lymphoma. Time point in this sample: cycle 4 day 1 (C4D1), after around six weeks of nivolumab. The patients all showed relapse after autologous stem cell transplantation, while their brentuximab vedotin exposure varied. The data were produced by immunoSEQ multiplex PCR, yet TCRdb's version contains in-frame clones alone and is incomplete. Of more than 40,000 clones in the sample, approximately 80% were seen once. The source material was peripheral blood mononuclear cells (PBMCs), sampled before the fourth cycle of nivolumab. These receptors were collected from a human donor with classical Hodgkin lymphoma.

V usage is TRBV18 and J usage is TRBJ1-3, with D maybe TRBD1 (5 bases). V shed 3 bases and J shed 0 bases, with 12 bases lying between them. The length of the CDR3 is 16 residues. CDR1 is KGHSH, CDR2 LQKENI, per germline. In DNA form, the CDR3 reads TGTGCCAGCTCACCCGCAGGACACCCCTCTGGAAACACCATATATTTT. This encodes CASSPAGHPSGNTIYF. Using reference TRBV18 and TRBJ1-3 for the parts outside the CDR3, the full variable domain is NAGVMQNPRHLVRRRGQEARLRCSPMKGHSHVYWYRQLPEEGLKFMVYLQKENIIDESGMPKERFSAEFPKEGPSILRIQQVVRGDSAAYFCASSPAGHPSGNTIYFGEGSWLTVV.

The chain recombines TRBV6-1 with TRBJ1-2; 8 bases line up with TRBD1. V lost 4 bases, J lost 6 bases, and 7 bases stayed unmatched. Germline CDR1 MNHNS, CDR2 SASEGT. This CDR3 region has 14 residues. The CDR3 reads CASSVSQGANGYTF. The CDR3 DNA is TGTGCCAGCAGTGTGTCCCAGGGGGCGAATGGCTACACCTTC.

There are a few counts of this clone. The CDR3 here is CASSSEAFLGYTF. The CDR3 DNA reads as TGTGCCAGCAGCTCAGAGGCATTTCTTGGCTACACCTTC. This chain joins TRBV11-2 and TRBJ1-2; no clear D gene. CDR1 is SGHAT, CDR2 FQNNGV, per germline. The germline V and J ends were trimmed by 4 bases and 7 bases, with 13 bases remaining between them. This CDR3 has 13 residues.

This chain connects TRBV7-6 to TRBJ2-5, with 11 bases fitting TRBD1. Trimming took 3 bases from V and 2 from J; bases not matched to a gene: 5. The CDR3 totals 16 residues. Looked up from germline, CDR1 is SGHVS and CDR2 is FNYEAQ. CDR3 nucleotide sequence: TGTGCCAGCAGCTTCCGGACAGGGGGCCAACAAGAGACCCAGTACTTC. Protein sequence: CASSFRTGGQQETQYF.

J is TRBJ2-3 and V is TRBV7-3; no firm D call. Deletions cut 5 bases from V and 2 bases from J, with 17 bases between. The CDR3 spans 16 residues. Germline V gene data show CDR1 as SGHTA and CDR2 as FQGTGA. The CDR3 nucleotides read TGTGCCAGCAGCCCCCTCCCTGGGCAGGCCACAGATACGCAGTATTTT. The encoded protein is CASSPLPGQATDTQYF.

The chain is built from TRBV23-1 and TRBJ2-7; no firm D call. TRBV23-1 is reported as an ORF; its role is uncertain. This CDR3 spans 13 amino acids. V was clipped by 1 base and J by 4 bases, with 8 bases between them. The DNA of the CDR3 is TGCGCCAGCAGTCAATTTCTGGGGTACGAGCAGTACTTC. Translated, it gives CASSQFLGYEQYF.

This chain links TRBV7-3 with TRBJ1-1, with 7 bases that match TRBD1. V lost 4 bases, J lost 1 base, and 3 bases stayed unmatched. From germline, CDR1 is SGHTA and CDR2 FQGTGA. The CDR3 is made up of 14 amino acids. CDR3 in amino acids: CASSSQGGNTEAFF. The CDR3 DNA sequence: TGTGCCAGCAGCTCCCAGGGGGGGAACACTGAAGCTTTCTTT.

Only a few counts were recorded for this clone. The V and J genes are TRBV4-1 and TRBJ2-1; possible D gene TRBD2, 6 bases. V lost 0 bases and J 3 bases, leaving 12 bases between the germline ends. This CDR3 comprises 16 residues. Germline CDR1 MGHRA, CDR2 YSYEKL. CDR3 nucleotide sequence: TGCGCCAGCAGCCAAGATCACGGGAGTAGCTACAATGAGCAGTTCTTC. Translation gives CASSQDHGSSYNEQFF.

V usage is TRBV5-1 and J usage is TRBJ2-1; D is unresolved. This CDR3 has 14 amino acids. CDR1 and CDR2 (germline): SGHRS, YFSETQ. Trimming left V 0 bases short and J 4 bases short, with 8 bases between. Here the CDR3 reads CASSLEGWYNEQFF. CDR3 nucleotide sequence: TGCGCCAGCAGCTTGGAAGGGTGGTACAATGAGCAGTTCTTC.

The chain has TRBV5-1 and TRBJ2-7, with D perhaps matching TRBD2 (7 bases). The V end was cut by 4 bases, the J end by 2 bases, with 28 bases between. The CDR3 loop spans 19 amino acids. Germline V gene sequence: CDR1 SGHRS, CDR2 YFSETQ. CDR3 in DNA: TGCGCCAGCAGCCCCCAAGGGGGGGTGGGGAGGTGGCCAACCTACGAGCAGTACTTC. This encodes CASSPQGGVGRWPTYEQYF. The complete variable domain, with remaining parts taken from reference TRBV5-1 and TRBJ2-7, reads KAGVTQTPRYLIKTRGQQVTLSCSPISGHRSVSWYQQTPGQGLQFLFEYFSETQRNKGNFPGRFSGRQFSNSRSEMNVSTLELGDSALYLCASSPQGGVGRWPTYEQYFGPGTRLTVT.

The chain couples TRBV5-1 to TRBJ1-3; perhaps TRBD1 as D (5 bases). V shed 0 bases and J shed 3 bases, with 13 bases lying between them. The CDR3 is 16 amino acids. Per germline, CDR1 SGHRS and CDR2 YFSETQ. DNA of the CDR3: TGCGCCAGCAGCTTGGGACCCCGGGACGGTGGAAACACCATATATTTT. Translating it yields CASSLGPRDGGNTIYF.

This CDR3 is CASSRGTARANTIYF. The CDR3 nucleotides read TGTGCCAGCAGCCGCGGGACAGCCAGAGCCAACACCATATATTTT. The rearrangement links TRBV7-2 to TRBJ1-3; 7 positions match TRBD1. With 5 bases clipped from V and 7 bases from J, the junction kept 11 bases outside the gene matches. Germline V gene data show CDR1 as SGHTA and CDR2 as FQGNSA. The CDR3 sequence is 15 residues long. The full variable domain, its missing parts supplied by reference TRBV7-2 and TRBJ1-3, is GAGVSQSPSNKVTEKGKDVELRCDPISGHTALYWYRQSLGQGLEFLIYFQGNSAPDKSGLPSDRFSAERTGGSVSTLTIQRTQQEDSAVYLCASSRGTARANTIYFGEGSWLTVV.

V gene TRBV25-1 combines with J gene TRBJ1-2; D call uncertain. Germline V gene sequence: CDR1 MGHDK, CDR2 SYGVNS. V lost 0 bases and J lost 2, with 7 bases in between. The CDR3 length is 14 residues. The CDR3 DNA is TGTGCCAGCAGTGAATATCACGGAAACTATGGCTACACCTTC. Its protein is CASSEYHGNYGYTF.

J is TRBJ2-7 and V is TRBV27, with 10 positions matching TRBD1. V trimming: 5 bases; J trimming: 0 bases; junction bases outside the gene matches: 1. The V gene's germline CDR1 is MNHEY and CDR2 SMNVEV (reference sequence). The CDR3 is 14 residues long. The CDR3 nucleotides are TGTGCCAGCAGTAGGACAGGGGGCTCCTACGAGCAGTACTTC. The encoded protein is CASSRTGGSYEQYF.

This sequence joins TRBV28 and TRBJ2-7, with 7 bases aligning to TRBD1. V shed 4 bases, J shed 4 bases, and the junction held 7 bases outside the gene matches. This CDR3 has 14 residues. CDR1 and CDR2 (germline): MDHEN, SYDVKM. The CDR3: CASSSPATGYEQYF. CDR3 sequence (DNA): TGTGCCAGCAGTTCACCCGCGACAGGGTACGAGCAGTACTTC.

V and J are TRBV19 and TRBJ2-1, with 8 bases fitting TRBD1. CDR1 is LNHDA and CDR2 is SQIVND in the germline V gene (reference sequence). After removal of 2 bases from V and 9 bases from J, the junction contained 9 bases not matched to a gene. There are 15 residues in the CDR3. The chain's CDR3 is CASSIPQGADSEQFF. The CDR3 DNA reads TGTGCCAGTAGTATACCCCAGGGGGCGGATAGTGAGCAGTTCTTC.